Listed below are T cell receptor beta chains from one sample, sequenced in a study of OX40 agonist ivuxolimab in advanced cancers. Clones were sequenced by immunoSEQ multiplex PCR, and TCRdb holds only the in-frame ones, with some missing. The profile shows roughly 79,000 clones, 92% of them singletons. The sample in question was CD4+ or CD8+ T cells sorted from blood, obtained in a trial of the OX40 agonist ivuxolimab. The receptors stem from an adult with an advanced solid tumor such as melanoma, head and neck, liver or kidney cancer. CDR3s include the opening cysteine and the closing phenylalanine or tryptophan. D genes are given only for firm matches. Some rows mark clone size as missing; the rest say once, few, many or name a class of expanded clone.

j_call	d_call	v_call	clone_size	cdr3_nt	cdr3_aa
TRBJ2-1	TRBD2	TRBV19	-	TGTGCCAGTAGTACAGGACTAGCTCTTAATGAGCAGTTCTTC	CASSTGLALNEQFF
TRBJ2-7	-	TRBV10-3	-	TGTGCCATCAGTGCCCACCCTTCCTACGAGCAGTACTTC	CAISAHPSYEQYF
TRBJ2-3	-	TRBV30	-	TGTGCCTGGACTGGTGGGAGCACAGATACGCAGTATTTT	CAWTGGSTDTQYF
TRBJ1-5	-	TRBV7-8	-	TGTGCCAGCAGCTATTATAGCAATCAGCCCCAGCATTTT	CASSYYSNQPQHF
TRBJ2-3	-	TRBV30	-	TGTGCCTGGAGTGGAGATCGGGTGGGGACAGATACGCAGTATTTT	CAWSGDRVGTDTQYF
TRBJ1-4	TRBD1	TRBV28	-	TGTGCCAGCAGTCGACAGGGTGACGAAAAACTGTTTTTT	CASSRQGDEKLFF
TRBJ1-2	TRBD1	TRBV18	-	TGTGCCAGCTCACCCACGGGACAGACTGACTATGGCTACACCTTC	CASSPTGQTDYGYTF
TRBJ2-7	-	TRBV19	-	TGTGCCAGTAGTCTTGGGACGCCGGCAGCCTACGAGCAGTACTTC	CASSLGTPAAYEQYF
TRBJ2-6	TRBD1	TRBV11-3	-	TGTGCCAGCAACGACGGACAGGTGGGGTCTGGGGCCAACGTCCTGACTTTC	CASNDGQVGSGANVLTF
TRBJ1-2	TRBD1	TRBV28	-	TGTGCCAGCAGTCCCTTGGACAGGGGAGATGGCTACACCTTC	CASSPLDRGDGYTF
TRBJ2-7	TRBD1	TRBV18	-	TGTGCCAGCTCACTGATTATGAGGACAGGGGGCGAGCAGTACTTC	CASSLIMRTGGEQYF
TRBJ1-2	TRBD1	TRBV5-5	-	TGTGCCAGCAGCTTGGCAAGGACAGGGGGCGATAATGGCTACACCTTC	CASSLARTGGDNGYTF
TRBJ1-1	-	TRBV7-2	-	TGTGCCAGCAGCTTAGTGGGGAACACTGAAGCTTTCTTT	CASSLVGNTEAFF
TRBJ2-3	TRBD2	TRBV15	-	TGTGCCACCAGCAACCGAGGACTAGCGGGAGCTGCGCAGTATTTT	CATSNRGLAGAAQYF
TRBJ2-2	-	TRBV7-2	-	TGTGCCAGCAGCTTAGAAACAGGGCTGGCCGGGGAGCTGTTTTTT	CASSLETGLAGELFF
TRBJ2-6	-	TRBV25-1	-	TGTGCCAGCAGTGTTACGGGTTCTGGGGCCAACGTCCTGACTTTC	CASSVTGSGANVLTF
TRBJ1-2	-	TRBV19	-	TGTGCCAGTAGTATCAGCCCGAACTATGGCTACACCTTC	CASSISPNYGYTF
TRBJ2-2	-	TRBV19	-	TGTGCCAGTATTCGAGGGGTCCAGGGGTACCACACCGGGGAGCTGTTTTTT	CASIRGVQGYHTGELFF
TRBJ2-7	-	TRBV28	-	TGTGCCAGCAGTCTGGGGGGGCTAGCGGATTACTCCTACGAGCAGTACTTC	CASSLGGLADYSYEQYF
TRBJ2-7	TRBD1	TRBV5-4	-	TGTGCCAGCAGCAACCGGGACAGGGGTTCGCTAGAGGCGTACGAGCAGTACTTC	CASSNRDRGSLEAYEQYF
TRBJ2-5	TRBD1	TRBV5-1	-	TGCGCCAGCAGCTCCCGGGACAGGGGTCTCCAAGAGACCCAGTACTTC	CASSSRDRGLQETQYF
TRBJ2-3	TRBD2	TRBV5-1	-	TGCGCCAGCAGCTTGGGGGCGGGAGGATCGCAGTATTTT	CASSLGAGGSQYF
TRBJ2-7	-	TRBV11-2	-	TGTGCCAGCAGCTTAGGTTTCTTCCGGCCCTACGAGCAGTACTTC	CASSLGFFRPYEQYF
TRBJ2-3	-	TRBV27	-	TGTGCCAGCAGTTATCTAGCGCAAGATACGCAGTATTTT	CASSYLAQDTQYF
TRBJ2-3	-	TRBV5-1	-	TGCGCCAGCAGTTTAGAGGGCCTCACAGATACGCAGTATTTT	CASSLEGLTDTQYF
TRBJ2-2	-	TRBV10-3	-	TGTGCCATCAATTATGACATTCGGACCGGGGAGCTGTTTTTT	CAINYDIRTGELFF
TRBJ1-1	-	TRBV25-1	once	TGTGCCAGCAGTGATTCAGGGGCCTTGAACACTGAAGCTTTCTTT	CASSDSGALNTEAFF
TRBJ2-7	TRBD1	TRBV6-1	-	TGTGCCAGCTACCAGGGGACAGGGCTGGGGACGAAGCAGTACTTC	CASYQGTGLGTKQYF
TRBJ2-3	TRBD2	TRBV7-6	-	TGTGCCAGCAGTTCTGAAGCTAGCGGGACGCAGTATTTT	CASSSEASGTQYF
TRBJ1-5	TRBD1	TRBV18	-	TGTGCCAGCTCACGGGGACAGGCCGGTGATCAGCCCCAGCATTTT	CASSRGQAGDQPQHF
TRBJ2-3	TRBD2	TRBV11-3	-	TGTGCCAGCAGCTTAGATGGCCTAGCGGGAGTATCAGATACGCAGTATTTT	CASSLDGLAGVSDTQYF
TRBJ1-1	TRBD1	TRBV6-5	-	TGTGCCAGCAGTTCCCAAGGACAGGGGGCGGACACTGAAGCTTTCTTT	CASSSQGQGADTEAFF
TRBJ2-7	-	TRBV5-4	once	TGTGCCAGCAGCCGCATAGCGGACCGGGGGGAGCAGTACTTC	CASSRIADRGEQYF
TRBJ1-5	-	TRBV7-3	-	TGTGCCAGCAGCCCCACGAGGGATCAGCCCCAGCATTTT	CASSPTRDQPQHF
TRBJ1-1	TRBD1	TRBV12-5	once	TGTGCTAGTGGTTTGCGGACAGGGGTGGACAGTTTGGCTGAAGCTTTCTTT	CASGLRTGVDSLAEAFF
TRBJ2-1	TRBD2	TRBV18	-	TGTGCCAGCTCCCTGTTGGTTAGCGGGATCCTTAGCTCCTACAATGAGCAGTTCTTC	CASSLLVSGILSSYNEQFF
TRBJ1-2	TRBD1	TRBV7-2	-	TGTGCCAGCAGCCCCATGACAGGGAATTCCTATGGCTACACCTTC	CASSPMTGNSYGYTF
TRBJ2-5	-	TRBV7-9	-	TGTGCCACCACTATTGGGCAGGGTCAAGAGACCCAGTACTTC	CATTIGQGQETQYF
TRBJ2-7	-	TRBV21-1	-	TGTGCCAGCAGCACCGACCCCTCCTACGAGCAGTACTTC	CASSTDPSYEQYF
TRBJ1-1	-	TRBV25-1	-	TGTGCCAGCAACTCGGACTCACGCGGGACCACTGAAGCTTTCTTT	CASNSDSRGTTEAFF
TRBJ1-4	-	TRBV9	-	TGTGCCAGCAGCGTAGAGGAGGCTGCTAATGAAAAACTGTTTTTT	CASSVEEAANEKLFF
TRBJ2-3	-	TRBV18	-	TGTGCCAGCTCACCCTCCCGGTATGAGCGGAGCACAGATACGCAGTATTTT	CASSPSRYERSTDTQYF
TRBJ2-3	-	TRBV4-1	-	TGCGCCAGCAGCCAGCAGCTTGCTGGCACAGATACGCAGTATTTT	CASSQQLAGTDTQYF
TRBJ1-5	-	TRBV4-3	-	TGCGCCAGCAGCCAAGTAGGAGGAAATCAGCCCCAGCATTTT	CASSQVGGNQPQHF
TRBJ2-7	-	TRBV30	once	TGTGCCTGGAGTGTACTAGCCAGGGGGGGACACGAGCAGTACTTC	CAWSVLARGGHEQYF
TRBJ1-3	-	TRBV7-9	-	TGTGCCAGCAGCTCTAGGGCAGCTGGCAACACCATATATTTT	CASSSRAAGNTIYF
TRBJ1-2	-	TRBV30	once	TGTGCCTGGAGCACGGGATTAGGCTACACCTTC	CAWSTGLGYTF
TRBJ2-7	TRBD2	TRBV9	-	TGTGCCAGCAGCGTAGGGGGTAGCGGGAGTAGTTACGAGCAGTACTTC	CASSVGGSGSSYEQYF
TRBJ2-7	-	TRBV7-3	few	TGTGCCAGCAGCCCCAGCGGGTTGGACGAGCAGTACTTC	CASSPSGLDEQYF
TRBJ2-1	-	TRBV30	-	TGTGCCTGGACAGTAGGGGCAGGCGGAGATGAGCAGTTCTTC	CAWTVGAGGDEQFF
TRBJ2-2	-	TRBV7-8	-	TGTGCCAGCAGCTTAACGGGGGATTTCACCGGGGAGCTGTTTTTT	CASSLTGDFTGELFF
TRBJ2-3	-	TRBV5-1	-	TGCGCCAGCAGCTCAAAAACTAGCACCAGCACAGATACGCAGTATTTT	CASSSKTSTSTDTQYF
TRBJ2-5	-	TRBV19	-	TGTGCCAGTAGTACGGACAGACAAGAGACCCAGTACTTC	CASSTDRQETQYF
TRBJ2-1	-	TRBV18	-	TGTGCCAGCTCACTTGGATACGGCTCCTACAATGAGCAGTTCTTC	CASSLGYGSYNEQFF
TRBJ2-2	-	TRBV7-3	-	TGTGCCAGCAGCTTAACGTTGGATAGTGGGAACACCGGGGAGCTGTTTTTT	CASSLTLDSGNTGELFF
TRBJ2-2	TRBD1	TRBV7-3	-	TGTGCCAGCAGCCTAACCGGGACAGGGAGAACCGGGGAGCTGTTTTTT	CASSLTGTGRTGELFF
TRBJ2-5	-	TRBV10-3	-	TGTGCCATCAGCTACTCCGTAGACAGAGAGACCCAGTACTTC	CAISYSVDRETQYF
TRBJ2-2	TRBD2	TRBV7-9	-	TGTGCCAGCAGCCGTGGGACTAGCGCCGGGGAGCTGTTTTTT	CASSRGTSAGELFF
TRBJ2-1	-	TRBV11-3	-	TGTGCCAGCAGCTTCGACACGAGCTCCTACAATGAGCAGTTCTTC	CASSFDTSSYNEQFF